This section outlines one T cell receptor (beta chain) sequence together with its context. This record comes from a study of T cell changes during pregnancy in multiple sclerosis. Only in-frame clones appear in the TCRdb table, and some are missing; sequencing was by immunoSEQ multiplex PCR. The sample lists approximately 30,000 clones; approximately 90% were seen once. V was pared by 2 bases and J by 15 bases, with 26 bases between. The CDR3 loop spans 16 amino acids. CDR1 and CDR2 (germline): SGHTS, YDEGEE. This sequence originates from a female donor with multiple sclerosis, enrolled in a pregnancy study. This sample comprised CD8+ T cells from peripheral blood mononuclear cells, obtained before pregnancy. This chain uses TRBV5-8 with TRBJ2-2, with D perhaps TRBD2 (6 bases). The CDR3 here is CASSLNGLPSIDGVFF. The CDR3 nucleotides are TGTGCCAGCAGCTTAAACGGACTACCGTCGATCGATGGGGTGTTTTTT.